This entry concerns a single T cell receptor (beta chain). The sample holds a few counts of this clonotype. It has no known antigen specificity. No per-base quality is available; no much larger clone lies one base away. The germline V gene specifies MNHNS as CDR1 and SASEGT as CDR2. The CDR3 numbers 14 residues from cysteine through phenylalanine. Of the read, only the CDR3 DNA is kept; its 42 bases are in frame from base 1. V was cut back by 1 base and J by 10 bases, leaving a gap of 13 bases between them. These data come from a study of T cell repertoires in cytomegalovirus infection (dated by TCRdb to about 2019). General notes on the study: Donor HLA type was relevant to the analysis, because carriage of CMV infection together with the matching HLA type was indicated by public TCR beta signatures. Broad study findings and their caveats: In the ex vivo response, HLA-C-restricted CMV-specific TCR beta clonotypes were dominant, and in two of eight donors the single most frequent clonotype came from this HLA-C-restricted group. In both this cohort and an independent approximately 400-donor cohort, the cumulative frequency of public TCR beta family members distinguished carriers of CMV infection plus the relevant HLA type.

This sample was sequenced with an Illumina HiSeq 1500. Clones were called with MiXCR by TCRdb after fastp trimmed the public reads at Q25, and only in-frame beta chains were retained. A single entry per CDR3 protein holds the most common genes and DNA from its merged rows. The sample yields 250,000 to 300,000 distinct CDR3 sequences; approximately 9.1% were counted once. Less than 15% of the sample rests with the top ten. Input material: PBMCs. The source is a human donor in good health (CMV status not recorded). Some clones in this sample may be carry-over from other donors' samples. Recombination connected TRBV6-1 to TRBJ1-4; a confident D gene designation cannot be given. This receptor carries the CDR3 CASSEVWESRKLFF. The DNA sequence is as follows: TGTGCCAGCAGTGAAGTTTGGGAATCGCGAAAACTGTTTTTT.